This T cell receptor beta chain was captured in a study of T cell changes during pregnancy in multiple sclerosis. Sequencing was performed with immunoSEQ multiplex PCR; in TCRdb, only in-frame clones are kept and a portion is missing. The sample includes under 50,000 clones, 91% of them seen just once. Germline-derived CDR1 and CDR2 are MGHRA and YSYEKL. Trimming removed 1 base at V and 0 bases at J, with 13 bases between. The CDR3 has 17 amino acids. This TCR was recovered from a female donor in good health, enrolled as a control in a pregnancy study. This chain joins TRBV4-1 and TRBJ2-4; D is perhaps TRBD1 (6 bases). Material: CD4+ T cells from peripheral blood mononuclear cells, obtained in the second trimester of pregnancy. For the CDR3, the DNA is TGCGCCAGCAGCCAAGCCTTGAAGGGGGTAGCCAAAAACATTCAGTACTTC. This sequence encodes CASSQALKGVAKNIQYF.